This TCR beta chain derives from a study of regulatory T cells in long-lasting Graves disease. Study-wide background: Antithyroid drug intake by newly diagnosed Graves' patients had lasted under 3 months. Overall study results and limits: Newly diagnosed disease favored TRBV20-1 and TRBJ2-1 over persistent disease.

Germline CDR1 is SGHNT and CDR2 is YYREEE (reference sequence). V lost 1 base to trimming and J lost 2 bases, with 10 bases between them. The CDR3 runs to 14 residues. Ten or more counts support this clonotype. What it binds is unknown. Arm-PCR of CDR3 regions and iRepertoire HTBI primers were the basis on which TCR beta libraries were built. Using its own MiXCR run on the multiplex PCR reads, TCRdb lists one record per CDR3 protein. The sample contains 350,000 to 500,000 distinct CDR3 sequences, 13% to 15% of which appear only once. Time point indicated: newly diagnosed GD, antithyroid drugs for less than 3 months. Isolated PBMC RNA provided the starting material for the TCR library. Graves' disease was diagnosed by American Thyroid Association guidelines. In addition, the sample was reused for a study of T cells in Graves' hyperthyroidism and ophthalmopathy. Per that paper: HTBI primers were used for first-round RT-PCR of the TCR CDR3.

The TCR sequence derives from a woman between 45 and 60 years old with Graves disease. The source was peripheral blood mononuclear cells (PBMCs), collected at new diagnosis, from a patient treated with antithyroid drugs. V gene TRBV5-4 combines with J gene TRBJ2-7; D is uncertain. The CDR3 loop reads CASSLKARPYEQYF. The CDR3 DNA is TGTGCCAGCAGCTTGAAGGCAAGGCCCTACGAGCAGTACTTC. Filled out from reference TRBV5-4 and TRBJ2-7, the complete variable domain reads ETGVTQSPTHLIKTRGQQVTLRCSSQSGHNTVSWYQQALGQGPQFIFQYYREEENGRGNFPPRFSGLQFPNYSSELNVNALELDDSALYLCASSLKARPYEQYFGPGTRLTVT.